The 9 T cell receptor beta chains listed next were all sequenced from one sample in a study of CD8+ T cells in alopecia areata. The authors extracted RNA and reverse transcribed it into cDNA as the sequencing template. Libraries were prepared by immunoSEQ multiplex PCR; TCRdb keeps only in-frame clonotypes and omits some of them. The table has some 160,000 clones, approximately 56% seen once. The sample consisted of CD8+ T cells sorted from blood. These receptors were obtained from a human donor in good health.

The gene calls are TRBV29-1 and TRBJ2-1; the match to TRBD2 covers 13 bases. Per germline, CDR1 SQVTM and CDR2 ANQGSEA. The CDR3 runs 14 residues. V lost 6 bases to trimming and J lost 5 bases; unmatched junction nucleotides: 4. Here the CDR3 reads CSVGLAGDDNEQFF. Here the CDR3 DNA reads TGCAGCGTCGGACTAGCGGGAGACGACAATGAGCAGTTCTTC.

V is TRBV14 and J is TRBJ1-5; perhaps TRBD1 as D (6 bases). Between the trimmed V and J ends, which lost 1 base and 4 bases, there was a span of 11 bases. Germline V gene data show CDR1 as SGHDN and CDR2 as FVKESK. This CDR3 has 15 amino acids. The CDR3 DNA sequence: TGTGCCAGCAGCCAAGCAGGGGCAGGGAATCAGCCCCAGCATTTT. Its protein product is CASSQAGAGNQPQHF.

J is TRBJ2-7 and V is TRBV19, with a weak D call TRBD1 (5 bases). V lost 7 bases to trimming and J lost 2 bases, with 15 bases between them. Germline-derived CDR1 and CDR2 are LNHDA and SQIVND (reference sequence). The CDR3 extends over 14 amino acids. The CDR3 DNA reads as TGTGCCAGTACCCCAAGCAAGGGGCCCTACGAGCAGTACTTC. Translation: CASTPSKGPYEQYF.

The V gene is TRBV9, the J gene TRBJ2-4, with D possibly being TRBD2 (6 bases). V was clipped by 4 bases and J by 4 bases, with 12 bases between them. CDR1 is SGDLS, CDR2 YYNGEE, per germline. This CDR3 has 14 amino acids. CDR3 coding DNA: TGTGCCAGCAGCCCTAGTGGGGGGAAAAACATTCAGTACTTC. Translated: CASSPSGGKNIQYF.

The chain has TRBV7-9 and TRBJ2-3; D gene unclear. The CDR3 length is 14 residues. Germline loops: CDR1 SEHNR, CDR2 FQNEAQ (reference sequence). The V gene lost 4 bases and the J gene lost 1 base, with 9 bases spanning the gap. CDR3 DNA: TGTGCCAGCAGCTCCCCGTATGGCACAGATACGCAGTATTTT. It encodes CASSSPYGTDTQYF.

The chain links TRBV21-1 to TRBJ2-7; the table gives TRBD1 as D, unverified against the DNA. TRBV21-1 is a documented pseudogene. The CDR3 extends over 14 amino acids. CDR3 region: CASSYEGQGYEQYF. CDR3 sequence (DNA): TGTGCCAGCAGCTATGAAGGACAGGGCTACGAGCAGTACTTC.

The gene calls are TRBV28 and TRBJ2-1; 12 bases line up with TRBD2. Per the germline V gene, CDR1 is MDHEN and CDR2 is SYDVKM. Germline trimming cut 6 bases from V and 7 bases from J; bases unmatched to any gene: 10. There are 16 residues in the CDR3. CDR3 in amino acids: CASRLLTSGSENEQFF. DNA of the CDR3: TGTGCCAGCAGGCTCCTGACTAGCGGGAGTGAGAATGAGCAGTTCTTC. The full variable domain, rest sourced from reference TRBV28 and TRBJ2-1, is DVKVTQSSRYLVKRTGEKVFLECVQDMDHENMFWYRQDPGLGLRLIYFSYDVKMKEKGDIPEGYSVSREKKERFSLILESASTNQTSMYLCASRLLTSGSENEQFFGPGTRLTVL.

The rearrangement joins TRBV28 to TRBJ2-7; no clear D gene. Germline V gene sequence: CDR1 MDHEN, CDR2 SYDVKM. The germline V and J ends were trimmed by 1 base and 1 base, with 8 bases remaining between them. There are 14 residues in the CDR3. DNA for the CDR3: TGTGCCAGCAGTTTATCCGCCGGGTCCTACGAGCAGTACTTC. It yields the protein CASSLSAGSYEQYF.

The rearrangement links TRBV19 to TRBJ1-2; D uncertain. Germline V gives CDR1 LNHDA, CDR2 SQIVND (reference sequence). With 3 bases removed from V and 2 bases from J, the gap between germline ends came to 22 bases. This CDR3 contains 18 residues. CDR3 in amino acids: CASSMLPIGVPQNYGYTF. The CDR3, as DNA: TGTGCCAGTAGTATGCTGCCGATCGGAGTTCCCCAAAACTATGGCTACACCTTC.